Listed here is a single T cell receptor (beta chain). Its specificity is not known. This record comes from a study of long-term antiretroviral therapy in people with HIV. Running of the v3.0 immunoSEQ assay took place at survey level. Data came from immunoSEQ multiplex PCR; TCRdb stores just in-frame clones and leaves some out. The table lists more than 30,000 clones, about 76% of them singletons, with roughly 3.2% in the top ten. Study-level results: The data indicate that diversity increased after ART but remained below transplant donor controls. HIV repertoires showed narrower CDR3 length ranges than controls. ART adherence, viral resistance and therapy changes went undocumented.

V was clipped by 5 bases and J by 7 bases, with 17 bases between them. Germline V lookup: CDR1 SGHAT, CDR2 FQNNGV. The CDR3 runs to 14 residues. The input for sequencing was unsorted PBMCs, taken 1.9 years after starting antiretroviral therapy. This clonotype originated in a man between 18 and 29 years old with HIV. The chain links TRBV11-2 to TRBJ1-2; D is possibly TRBD1 (6 bases). The CDR3 nucleotides are TGTGCCAGCAGCGGACGGCCGACAGGAGGTGGCTACACCTTC. This encodes CASSGRPTGGGYTF.